This record concerns one TCR beta chain sequence. What this receptor recognizes is not known. Base-call qualities are not available, and no considerably larger clone is one nucleotide away. The data were obtained in a study of cytotoxic CD8 clonotypes in ibrutinib-treated CLL (TCRdb year 2021). Broadly, across the study: In this cohort, approximately 15 patients were treatment-naive and approximately ten were relapsed/refractory, while around 17 had unmutated IGHV. Of the 90 or so participants in the trial, about 26 had longitudinal samples available. Cryopreserved peripheral blood mononuclear cells were collected before treatment, at response, and at either disease progression or sustained remission. Every remission and progressive disease sample was obtained while ibrutinib was still being received by the patients. Response samples were obtained after a median of 12 months of treatment, with a range of roughly 6 to 36 months. On average, each sample had about 250,000 productive templates and about 89,000 productive rearrangements. Partial responses were observed in about 25 patients and complete responses in 2; after a median follow-up of 68 months, remission was maintained in approximately 14 patients and progression was observed in approximately 12. The paper as a whole reports these results and caveats: Sampling times were not matched between patients in sustained remission and patients whose disease was progressing, and lymph node repertoires were not examined. Public clonotypes were rare and either shrank or stayed stable during treatment, and the rise in clonality at ibrutinib response reflected expansion of private clonotypes. An increase in clonality was observed at ibrutinib response, with clonality remaining stable during sustained remission and falling back toward baseline at progression. At baseline, clonality was higher than in age-matched healthy donors and showed a strong correlation with circulating CD8+ T-cell counts.

What this sample's time point label stands for: about twelve months on ibrutinib. For TCR beta library preparation, about 2.1 micrograms of genomic DNA were extracted from the cryopreserved PBMCs. Longitudinal blood samples from CLL patients on ibrutinib monotherapy were analyzed using high-throughput TCR beta sequencing. The patients took part in an open-label, single-center phase 2 trial of ibrutinib monotherapy. A MiSeq instrument was used for deep resolution sequencing, which targeted depths ranging from 1 in 1 million up to 1 in 200,000 T cells, with coverage averaging 10x for each clonotype. The immunoSEQ hsTCRB Kit was used to generate the TCR beta libraries. From the authors' description of their analysis: ImmunoSEQ Data Assistant and ImmunoSEQ Analyzer were used for data analysis, and V, D and J genes were assigned according to IMGT definitions. Clonality, which ranges from 0 to 1, was calculated as one minus the normalized Shannon entropy of productive rearrangement frequencies. Only overrepresented clonotypes making up at least 0.05% of each patient's repertoire were included in the public clonotype analysis. About a dozen age-matched healthy donor repertoires from immuneACCESS served as clonality controls. TCRdb carries this immuneACCESS record with in-frame sequences only. Its versions omit some clonotypes, under half of them owing to an unresolved V gene in the studies checked, with the rest unexplained. V and J calls and clone size are given by that table; D and trimming were obtained from the DNA. Counted in this sample were over 70,000 clones; roughly 77% of them appeared once. The top ten constitute 4.8% of the sample.

Based on the germline V gene, the CDR1 and CDR2 sequences are MGHRA and YSYEKL. V is trimmed back by 0 bases and J by 0 bases, and the junction contains 13 bases that no gene match accounts for. The CDR3 sequence holds 19 residues, the cysteine and phenylalanine included. Just CDR3 DNA is preserved here, 57 bases in frame from base 1. The TCR comes from a human donor with chronic lymphocytic leukemia. The sequence is built from TRBV4-1 and TRBJ2-7; 8 middle bases align to TRBD2. The sequencing used PBMCs, collected after 12 months of ibrutinib treatment. The CDR3 in this case is CASSQEWTGLAGGSYEQYF. Read as DNA, the sequence is TGCGCCAGCAGCCAAGAATGGACGGGCCTTGCGGGGGGCTCCTACGAGCAGTACTTC.